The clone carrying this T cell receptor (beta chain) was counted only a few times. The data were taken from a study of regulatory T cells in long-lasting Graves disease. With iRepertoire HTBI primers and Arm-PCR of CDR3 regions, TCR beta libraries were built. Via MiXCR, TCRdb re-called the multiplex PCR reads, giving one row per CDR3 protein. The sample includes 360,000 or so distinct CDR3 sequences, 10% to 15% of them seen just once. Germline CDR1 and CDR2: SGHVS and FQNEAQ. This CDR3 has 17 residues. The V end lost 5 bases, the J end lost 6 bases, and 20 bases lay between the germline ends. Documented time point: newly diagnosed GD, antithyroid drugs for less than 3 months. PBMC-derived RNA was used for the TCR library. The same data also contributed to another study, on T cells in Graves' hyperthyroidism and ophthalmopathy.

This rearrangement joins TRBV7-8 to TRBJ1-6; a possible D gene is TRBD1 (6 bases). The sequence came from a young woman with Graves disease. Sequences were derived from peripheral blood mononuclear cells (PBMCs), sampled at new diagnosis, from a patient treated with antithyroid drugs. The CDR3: CASSQLQGGVPNSPLHF. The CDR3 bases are TGTGCCAGCAGCCAATTACAGGGAGGTGTACCTAATTCACCCCTCCACTTT.